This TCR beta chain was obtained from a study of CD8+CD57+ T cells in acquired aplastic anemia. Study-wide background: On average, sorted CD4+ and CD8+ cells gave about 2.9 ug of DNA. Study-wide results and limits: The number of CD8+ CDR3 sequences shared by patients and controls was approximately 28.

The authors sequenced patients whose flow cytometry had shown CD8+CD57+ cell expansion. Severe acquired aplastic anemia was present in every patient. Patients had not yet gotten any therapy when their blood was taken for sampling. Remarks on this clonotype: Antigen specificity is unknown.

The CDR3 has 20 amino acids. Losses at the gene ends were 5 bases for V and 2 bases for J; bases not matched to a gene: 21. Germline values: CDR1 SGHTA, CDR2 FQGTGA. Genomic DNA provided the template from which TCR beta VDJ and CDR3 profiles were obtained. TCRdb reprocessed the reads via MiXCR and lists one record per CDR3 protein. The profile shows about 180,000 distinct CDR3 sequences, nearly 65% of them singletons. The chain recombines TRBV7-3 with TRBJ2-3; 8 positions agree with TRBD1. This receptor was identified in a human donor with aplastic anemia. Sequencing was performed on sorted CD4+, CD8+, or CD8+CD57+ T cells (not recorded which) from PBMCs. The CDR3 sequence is CASSAVGVTTGQDTTDTQYF. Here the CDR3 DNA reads TGTGCCAGCAGCGCAGTCGGCGTGACGACGGGACAGGACACCACAGATACGCAGTATTTT.